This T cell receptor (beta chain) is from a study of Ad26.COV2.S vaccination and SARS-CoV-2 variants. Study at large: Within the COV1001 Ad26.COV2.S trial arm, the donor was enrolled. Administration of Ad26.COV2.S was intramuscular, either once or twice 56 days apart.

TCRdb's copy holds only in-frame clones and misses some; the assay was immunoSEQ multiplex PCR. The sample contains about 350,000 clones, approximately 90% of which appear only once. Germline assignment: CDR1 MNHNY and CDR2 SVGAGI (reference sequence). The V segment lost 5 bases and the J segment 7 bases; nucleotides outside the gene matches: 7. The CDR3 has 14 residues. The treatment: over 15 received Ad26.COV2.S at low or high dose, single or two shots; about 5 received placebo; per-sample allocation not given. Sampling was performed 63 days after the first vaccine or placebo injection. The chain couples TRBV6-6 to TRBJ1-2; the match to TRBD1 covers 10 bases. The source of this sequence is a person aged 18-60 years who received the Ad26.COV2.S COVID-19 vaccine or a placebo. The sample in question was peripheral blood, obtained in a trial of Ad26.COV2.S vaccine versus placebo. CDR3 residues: CASSTRDRGFGYTF. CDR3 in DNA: TGTGCCAGCAGTACACGGGACAGGGGCTTTGGCTACACCTTC.